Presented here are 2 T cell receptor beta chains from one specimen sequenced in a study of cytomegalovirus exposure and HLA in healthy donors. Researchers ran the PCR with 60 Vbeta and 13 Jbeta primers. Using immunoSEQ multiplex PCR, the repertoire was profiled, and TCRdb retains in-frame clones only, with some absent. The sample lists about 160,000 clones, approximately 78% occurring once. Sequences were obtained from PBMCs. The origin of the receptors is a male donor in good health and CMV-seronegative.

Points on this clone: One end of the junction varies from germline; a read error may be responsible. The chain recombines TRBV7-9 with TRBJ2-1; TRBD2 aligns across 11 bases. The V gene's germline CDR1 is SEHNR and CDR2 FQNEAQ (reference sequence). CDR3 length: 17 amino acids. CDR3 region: CSSSPRASGRLGNEQFF. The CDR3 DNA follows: TGTTCCAGCAGCCCCCGGGCTAGCGGGAGGTTGGGCAATGAGCAGTTCTTC.

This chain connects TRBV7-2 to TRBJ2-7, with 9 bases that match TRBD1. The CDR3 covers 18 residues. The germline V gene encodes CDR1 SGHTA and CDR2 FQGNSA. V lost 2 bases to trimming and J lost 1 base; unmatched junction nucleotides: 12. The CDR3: CASSLSRGGDRESYEQYF. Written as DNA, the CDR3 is TGTGCCAGCAGCTTAAGTCGTGGGGGGGACAGGGAATCCTACGAGCAGTACTTC.